This TCR beta chain is from a study of human thymus T cells. Whole-study results and caveats: Thymic and blood repertoires seemed to show skewed V and J gene use.

Trimming left V 3 bases short and J 4 bases short, with 7 bases between. Germline CDR1 and CDR2: MNHEY and SMNVEV (reference sequence). The CDR3 sequence is 14 residues long. During surgery, about 0.5-1 mL peripheral blood was drawn from four of eight donors. Blood DNA came from all available leukocytes, not a fixed cell number. The protocol was immunoSEQ multiplex PCR, while the TCRdb copy is restricted to in-frame clones and leaves out a portion. The sample consists of roughly 60,000 clones, 94% of them appearing once. As for this clone: Its antigen is not identified.

The sample taken for sequencing was blood. The chain joins TRBV27 to TRBJ1-6; possibly TRBD1 for D (5 bases). This TCR derives from a boy under two years old with a congenital heart defect but otherwise immunologically healthy. This chain's CDR3 is CASSLGVYNSPLHF. The CDR3 DNA reads TGTGCCAGCAGTTTGGGGGTTTATAATTCACCCCTCCACTTT.